The 2 T cell receptor beta chains below were found in one sample sequenced in a study of blood T cell repertoires in COVID-19. The table came from immunoSEQ multiplex PCR; TCRdb's copy has only in-frame clones and leaves some out. The data show about 120,000 clones, under 85% seen once. Sequenced material: peripheral blood. These receptors were collected from a man in his fifties or sixties with acute or convalescent COVID-19.

This chain links TRBV28 with TRBJ2-4; possibly TRBD1 for D (6 bases). CDR3 length: 16 amino acids. The V and J ends lost 5 bases and 4 bases respectively, with 18 bases between them. Germline V gene lookup returns CDR1 MDHEN and CDR2 SYDVKM. The CDR3 protein is CASSKQGNPGKNIQYF. The CDR3 nucleotides are TGTGCCAGCAGTAAACAGGGCAACCCAGGGAAAAACATTCAGTACTTC.

V is TRBV21-1 and J is TRBJ2-7; TRBD2 is the table's D call, not checked against the DNA. TRBV21-1 is deemed a pseudogene. There are 18 residues in the CDR3. The CDR3 loop reads CASSVPPGLAVSIYEQYF. The CDR3 bases are TGTGCCAGCAGCGTCCCCCCGGGACTAGCGGTCTCTATATACGAGCAGTACTTC.